The sequence of this TCR beta chain was determined in a study of blood T cell repertoires in COVID-19. Study overall: Acute-phase and convalescent COVID-19 samples originated in the United States, Italy and Spain. In each case, the material was cDNA or gDNA derived from T cells, B-cell-depleted T cells, or PBMCs.

Germline CDR1 is SNHLY and CDR2 is FYNNEI. V shed 6 bases, J shed 7 bases, and the junction held 14 bases outside the gene matches. The CDR3 length is 15 residues. In the study's own analysis: How many nucleated cells were present was estimated from reference gene primer amplification. Libraries were prepared by immunoSEQ multiplex PCR; TCRdb keeps only in-frame clonotypes and omits some of them. V, J and clone size derive from that table, while D and trimming were established from the DNA sequence. Counted here are tens of thousands of clones, roughly 71% occurring once; the ten biggest clones make up 25% to 40%.

The source is a human donor in a cohort sampled during active COVID-19. The sequencing sample was made of peripheral blood. J is TRBJ2-7 and V is TRBV2; 8 bases fit TRBD2. The CDR3 reads CASRGEAGVGMEQYF. The DNA for the CDR3 is TGTGCCAGCAGGGGGGAAGCGGGAGTAGGTATGGAGCAGTACTTC.